The 24 T cell receptor beta chains below come from one sample, sequenced in a study of T cell responses to AZD1222 COVID-19 vaccine. This table comes from immunoSEQ multiplex PCR, and its TCRdb copy is limited to in-frame clones, with some not included. This table has about 70,000 clones, 88% appearing once. This sample comprised peripheral blood, obtained 28 days after the second dose of the MenACWY control vaccine. These receptor sequences come from an adult who received the MenACWY meningococcal vaccine as a control.

CDR3 loop: CASSPMGGLAFNEQFF. CDR3 nucleotides: TGTGCCAGCAGCCCTATGGGGGGACTAGCGTTCAATGAGCAGTTCTTC. V usage is TRBV9 and J usage is TRBJ2-1; 10 bases agree with TRBD2. Germline CDR1 SGDLS, CDR2 YYNGEE. The length of the CDR3 is 16 residues. The J segment lost 6 bases and the V segment lost 4 bases, leaving 10 bases of the junction unmatched.

The rearrangement uses TRBV5-1 and TRBJ2-7; 9 positions agree with TRBD1. Germline V gene lookup returns CDR1 SGHRS and CDR2 YFSETQ. The CDR3 has 15 amino acids. V lost 0 bases to trimming and J lost 5 bases; unmatched junction nucleotides: 6. The CDR3 coding sequence is TGCGCCAGCAGCTTGGTGGGGACAGGGAAGGACGAGCAGTACTTC. Its protein is CASSLVGTGKDEQYF.

The chain combines TRBV28 with TRBJ1-5; 9 bases map to TRBD1. The CDR3 runs to 15 residues. V lost 4 bases, J lost 4 bases, and 5 bases stayed unmatched. Germline CDR1 reads MDHEN; CDR2 reads SYDVKM. The CDR3 DNA reads as TGTGCCAGCAGTTCCACGGGACAGGGAAATCAGCCCCAGCATTTT. Its translation is CASSSTGQGNQPQHF.

CDR3 in amino acids: CASSVAPGLANTGELFF. In nucleotides, the CDR3 is TGTGCCAGCAGCGTAGCACCGGGACTAGCGAACACCGGGGAGCTGTTTTTT. The chain employs TRBV9 and TRBJ2-2; 8 bases fit TRBD2. The CDR3 contains 17 residues. Germline CDR1 is SGDLS and CDR2 is YYNGEE. With 0 bases clipped from V and 0 bases from J, the junction kept 4 bases outside the gene matches.

The chain recombines TRBV5-1 with TRBJ1-1; the D gene is possibly TRBD1 (5 bases). From germline, CDR1 is SGHRS and CDR2 YFSETQ. The CDR3 spans 16 residues. The V end was cut by 3 bases, the J end by 5 bases, with 20 bases between. The CDR3 loop is CASSSQGLSGRTEAFF. CDR3 coding DNA: TGCGCCAGCAGCTCTCAGGGTTTGTCCGGACGGACTGAAGCTTTCTTT. Variable domain in full (rest from reference TRBV5-1 and TRBJ1-1): KAGVTQTPRYLIKTRGQQVTLSCSPISGHRSVSWYQQTPGQGLQFLFEYFSETQRNKGNFPGRFSGRQFSNSRSEMNVSTLELGDSALYLCASSSQGLSGRTEAFFGQGTRLTVV.

This chain uses TRBV7-2 with TRBJ1-5, with TRBD1 matching over 10 bases. The V gene end was trimmed by 0 bases and the J gene end by 2 bases; junction bases not matched to a gene: 10. Germline V gives CDR1 SGHTA, CDR2 FQGNSA. The CDR3 totals 19 residues. Written as DNA, the CDR3 is TGTGCCAGCAGCTTAGCTGGGGGACAGGGGCGATTTGGCAATCAGCCCCAGCATTTT. Amino acid sequence: CASSLAGGQGRFGNQPQHF.

The chain recombines TRBV5-1 with TRBJ1-2; unclear D gene. This CDR3 is 14 amino acids long. Germline lookup yields CDR1 SGHRS and CDR2 YFSETQ. With 0 bases removed from V and 4 bases from J, the gap between germline ends came to 10 bases. The CDR3 DNA reads as TGCGCCAGCAGCTTGGCCTCGGGGATCTATGGCTACACCTTC. This translates into CASSLASGIYGYTF.

The genes are TRBV7-9 and TRBJ1-1; TRBD1 agrees at 8 bases. The length of the CDR3 is 13 residues. V shed 5 bases and J 3 bases; nucleotides not matched to a gene: 2. CDR1 is SEHNR, CDR2 FQNEAQ, per germline (reference sequence). CDR3 nucleotides: TGTGCCAGCAGCGAACAGGGGGACACTGAAGCTTTCTTT. It encodes CASSEQGDTEAFF.

This clone was found once. The V call is TRBV7-2, the J call TRBJ2-5; D ambiguous. The CDR3 extends over 15 amino acids. Germline V lookup: CDR1 SGHTA, CDR2 FQGNSA. V gave up 1 base and J gave up 3 bases, with 12 bases separating them. Here the CDR3 DNA reads TGTGCCAGCAGCTTAGTAGGCCAGCCCAAAGAGACCCAGTACTTC. Translation gives CASSLVGQPKETQYF.

This chain connects TRBV3-1 (or the pseudogene TRBV3-2) to TRBJ2-1; TRBD2 aligns across 12 bases. The CDR3 runs 17 residues. Losses at the gene ends were 0 bases for V and 4 bases for J; bases not matched to a gene: 4. The germline V gene encodes CDR1 LGHDT and CDR2 YNNKEL (reference sequence). The CDR3 DNA is TGTGCCAGCAGCCAAGATCTCACTAGCGGGGGGTACAATGAGCAGTTCTTC. This codes for CASSQDLTSGGYNEQFF.

This chain joins TRBV28 and TRBJ1-5, with a tentative D call TRBD1 (6 bases). Germline V gene sequence: CDR1 MDHEN, CDR2 SYDVKM. The CDR3 totals 14 residues. The V and J ends lost 3 bases and 6 bases respectively, with 12 bases between them. Here the CDR3 DNA reads TGTGCCAGCAGTTTTATGGGGGCGGGTCAGCCCCAGCATTTT. Protein sequence: CASSFMGAGQPQHF.

This rearrangement joins TRBV7-9 to TRBJ2-7; maybe TRBD2 (6 bases). V lost 1 base, J lost 0 bases, and 16 bases lay in between. CDR3 length: 17 residues. Germline loops: CDR1 SEHNR, CDR2 FQNEAQ (reference sequence). This chain's CDR3 is CASSLGGGRHYSYEQYF. The CDR3 coding sequence is TGTGCCAGCAGCTTAGGTGGGGGGAGGCATTACTCCTACGAGCAGTACTTC.

This chain links TRBV3-1 (or the pseudogene TRBV3-2) with TRBJ1-6; 9 bases match TRBD1. CDR3 size: 18 residues. Germline CDR1 LGHDT, CDR2 YNNKEL (reference sequence). The V gene end was trimmed by 4 bases and the J gene end by 13 bases; junction bases not matched to a gene: 20. The CDR3 loop is CASSPGTGLGWAVHPLHF. The CDR3 DNA sequence: TGTGCCAGCAGCCCCGGGACAGGGCTGGGATGGGCCGTTCACCCCCTCCACTTT.

A single count supports this clone. The chain joins TRBV10-1 to TRBJ2-7; 9 positions agree with TRBD1. The trim removed 5 bases at V and 4 bases at J, leaving 3 bases unmatched. This CDR3 contains 13 residues. Germline V gene lookup returns CDR1 WNHNN and CDR2 SYGVQD (reference sequence). The CDR3 nucleotides read TGCGCCAGCAGTTCGGGACAGGGTTACGAGCAGTACTTC. This translates into CASSSGQGYEQYF.

As to this clone: One end of the junction varies from germline; a read error may be responsible. The chain joins TRBV28 to TRBJ1-3; D is undetermined. This CDR3 has 13 residues. Germline CDR1 is MDHEN and CDR2 is SYDVKM. This CDR3 is CASRGPSRNTIYF. In DNA, the CDR3 is TGTGCCAGCAGGGGCCCCTCTCGAAACACCATATATTTT.

The chain combines TRBV25-1 with TRBJ2-7; 7 bases map to TRBD1. The germline V gene encodes CDR1 MGHDK and CDR2 SYGVNS. The trim removed 1 base at V and 0 bases at J, leaving 12 bases unmatched. The CDR3 is 18 amino acids. The CDR3 DNA reads as TGTGCCAGCAGTGAATCTACCCTCCGGGACAGCAGCTCCTACGAGCAGTACTTC. It specifies CASSESTLRDSSSYEQYF.

V gene TRBV5-1 combines with J gene TRBJ1-1; TRBD1 might be the D (5 bases). This CDR3 comprises 14 residues. Trimming shortened V by 1 base and J by 4 bases, and 11 bases separated the two germline ends. CDR1 is SGHRS and CDR2 is YFSETQ in the germline V gene. The CDR3 sequence is CASSLSGSSTEAFF. CDR3 nucleotides: TGCGCCAGCAGCTTGTCAGGGTCGAGCACTGAAGCTTTCTTT.

This chain links TRBV7-6 with TRBJ1-6; D is possibly TRBD1 (5 bases). CDR1 is SGHVS, CDR2 FNYEAQ, per germline. The CDR3 is 16 residues long. V lost 5 bases, J lost 2 bases, and 13 bases lay in between. The CDR3 DNA reads TGTGCCAGCAGCCCTTTGTCGGGACCCTATAATTCACCCCTCCACTTT. Translated: CASSPLSGPYNSPLHF.

The chain recombines TRBV7-2 with TRBJ2-3, with 9 positions matching TRBD2. The CDR3 has 18 amino acids. After removal of 2 bases from V and 0 bases from J, the junction contained 9 bases not matched to a gene. The germline gives CDR1 SGHTA, CDR2 FQGNSA. CDR3 in DNA: TGTGCCAGCAGCTTAACCGCGGGAGGGGAAATTAGCACAGATACGCAGTATTTT. This encodes CASSLTAGGEISTDTQYF.

The chain recombines TRBV7-9 with TRBJ2-7; 10 bases are a match to TRBD1. The CDR3 has 13 amino acids. Trimming at V came to 5 bases and at J to 3 bases, leaving 1 base not matched to a gene. Germline V gene data show CDR1 as SEHNR and CDR2 as FQNEAQ (reference sequence). As DNA, the CDR3 is TGTGCCAGCAGCCGGGACAGGGGCTACGAGCAGTACTTC. This codes for CASSRDRGYEQYF.

The chain employs TRBV12-3 or TRBV12-4 and TRBJ2-5; tentatively, D is TRBD2 (5 bases). V gave up 9 bases and J gave up 1 base, with 12 bases separating them. The CDR3 loop spans 13 amino acids. CDR3 region: CASGRGPQETQYF. DNA for the CDR3: TGTGCCAGTGGGCGAGGGCCCCAAGAGACCCAGTACTTC.

The chain links TRBV5-4 to TRBJ1-2, with 7 bases lining up with TRBD1. The CDR3 is 18 residues long. Per germline, CDR1 SGHNT and CDR2 YYREEE (reference sequence). V was pared by 0 bases and J by 5 bases, with 16 bases of the junction left unmatched. The CDR3 sequence: CASSLGGGGTFNGYGYTF. Written as DNA, the CDR3 is TGTGCCAGCAGCTTGGGAGGGGGCGGGACGTTTAATGGTTATGGCTACACCTTC.

The CDR3 here is CASSEAEVSEKLFF. The CDR3 nucleotides are TGTGCCAGCAGTGAAGCTGAAGTGAGTGAAAAACTGTTTTTT. The rearrangement joins TRBV2 to TRBJ1-4; no reliable D call. The CDR3 totals 14 residues. Trimming removed 0 bases at V and 7 bases at J, with 9 bases between. The germline gives CDR1 SNHLY, CDR2 FYNNEI. Variable domain in full (rest from reference TRBV2 and TRBJ1-4): EPEVTQTPSHQVTQMGQEVILRCVPISNHLYFYWYRQILGQKVEFLVSFYNNEISEKSEIFDDQFSVERPDGSNFTLKIRSTKLEDSAMYFCASSEAEVSEKLFFGSGTQLSVL.

This clone is a singleton in its sample. The chain recombines TRBV29-1 with TRBJ1-4; 12 nucleotides match TRBD1. Unmatched junction bases numbered 7, after V lost 6 bases and J lost 2 bases. The CDR3 spans 16 residues. Germline CDR1 is SQVTM and CDR2 is ANQGSEA. CDR3 region: CSVGPGTGGTNEKLFF. The CDR3 nucleotides are TGCAGCGTAGGCCCCGGGACAGGGGGCACTAATGAAAAACTGTTTTTT.